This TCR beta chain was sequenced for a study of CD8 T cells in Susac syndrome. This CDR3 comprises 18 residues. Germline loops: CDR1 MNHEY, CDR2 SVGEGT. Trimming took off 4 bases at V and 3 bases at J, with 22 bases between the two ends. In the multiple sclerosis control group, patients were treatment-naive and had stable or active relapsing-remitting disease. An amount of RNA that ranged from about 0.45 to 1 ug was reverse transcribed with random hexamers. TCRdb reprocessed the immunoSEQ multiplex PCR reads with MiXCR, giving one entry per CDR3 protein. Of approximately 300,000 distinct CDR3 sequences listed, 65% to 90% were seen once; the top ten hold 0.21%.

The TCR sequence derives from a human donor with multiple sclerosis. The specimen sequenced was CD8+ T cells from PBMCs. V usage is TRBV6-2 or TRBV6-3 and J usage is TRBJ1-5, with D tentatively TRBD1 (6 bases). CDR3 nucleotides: TGTGCCAGCAGTTTTATCGATCTTGGGGGGCTCTCCAATCAGCCCCAGCATTTT. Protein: CASSFIDLGGLSNQPQHF.